This TCR beta chain was observed in a study of cytomegalovirus exposure and HLA in healthy donors. Findings and caveats of the study: TCR beta sequences reportedly predicted most subjects' HLA-A and HLA-B alleles accurately. Available immune exposure information was restricted to CMV serostatus only. TCR beta chains numbering about 160 were designated cytomegalovirus-associated.

The PCR was carried out with 60 Vbeta primers and 13 Jbeta primers. Clones were sequenced by immunoSEQ multiplex PCR, and TCRdb holds only the in-frame ones, with some missing. The sample records over 80,000 clones, roughly 80% being singletons. This clone was counted between two and nine times. Its specificity is not known. The donors, nominally healthy at sampling, likely had unrecorded immune exposures. The clonotype comes from a man aged 30 to 45 in good health and CMV-seropositive. Sequenced input: PBMCs.

The CDR3 loop reads CASSGDMNTEAFF. In DNA, the CDR3 is TGCGCCAGCAGCGGAGATATGAACACTGAAGCTTTCTTT. The chain joins TRBV5-1 to TRBJ1-1, with D unresolved. CDR3 length equals 13 residues. Trimming left V 4 bases short and J 0 bases short, with 7 bases between. The germline V gene encodes CDR1 SGHRS and CDR2 YFSETQ. The entire variable domain, with the rest obtained from reference TRBV5-1 and TRBJ1-1, is as follows: KAGVTQTPRYLIKTRGQQVTLSCSPISGHRSVSWYQQTPGQGLQFLFEYFSETQRNKGNFPGRFSGRQFSNSRSEMNVSTLELGDSALYLCASSGDMNTEAFFGQGTRLTVV.